This T cell receptor beta chain was found in a study of siplizumab effects on memory and regulatory T cells. Repertoires were generated with immunoSEQ multiplex PCR, while TCRdb's copy carries only in-frame clones and drops some. Of over 85,000 clones in the sample, roughly 90% were seen once. V lost 5 bases and J lost 4, with 24 bases in between. The CDR3 is 17 residues long. The germline V gene encodes CDR1 SGHTA and CDR2 FQGNSA. The origin of this receptor is a human donor in good health. The source material was CD4+ T cells sorted from blood. The rearrangement links TRBV7-2 to TRBJ2-7; D possibly matches TRBD1 or TRBD2 (5 bases each). DNA of the CDR3: TGTGCCAGCAGCCCCGTGAGTGGGCAGGTGAGGGGTTACGAGCAGTACTTC. Amino acids: CASSPVSGQVRGYEQYF.